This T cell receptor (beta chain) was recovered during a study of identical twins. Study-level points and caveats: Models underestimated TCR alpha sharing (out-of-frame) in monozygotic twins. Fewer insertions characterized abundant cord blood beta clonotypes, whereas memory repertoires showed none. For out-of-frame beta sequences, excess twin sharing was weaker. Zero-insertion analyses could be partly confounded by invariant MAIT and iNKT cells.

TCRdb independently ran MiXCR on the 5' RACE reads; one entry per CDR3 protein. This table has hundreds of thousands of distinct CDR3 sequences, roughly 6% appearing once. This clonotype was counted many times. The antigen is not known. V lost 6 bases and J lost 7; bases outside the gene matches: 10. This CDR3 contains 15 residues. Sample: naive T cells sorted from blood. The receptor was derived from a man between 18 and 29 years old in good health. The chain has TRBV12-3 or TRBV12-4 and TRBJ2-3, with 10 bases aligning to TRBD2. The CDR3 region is CASRLAGASKNTQYF. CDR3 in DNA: TGTGCCAGCAGGCTAGCGGGAGCAAGTAAAAATACGCAGTATTTT.